This paragraph covers one TCR beta chain sequence. The length of the CDR3 is 14 residues. V was shortened by 2 bases and J by 0 bases, with 5 bases between the two germline ends. In germline, CDR1 is KGHSH, CDR2 LQKENI. This sample was included in a study of blood T cell repertoires in COVID-19. As for the study in general: T cells, B-cell-depleted T cells, or PBMCs supplied cDNA or gDNA.

Authors' methods: Cell counts per sample came from amplifying reference gene primers. Libraries were prepared by immunoSEQ multiplex PCR; TCRdb keeps only in-frame clonotypes and omits some of them. The V and J calls and clone size come from that table; D and trimming were worked out from the DNA. This table holds around 16,000 clones, over 80% found once. The J gene is TRBJ2-4, the V gene TRBV18, with a tentative D call TRBD2 (5 bases). Specimen: peripheral blood. The source of this sequence is a human donor in a cohort sampled during active COVID-19. The CDR3 loop reads CASSPGLAKNIQYF. The CDR3 coding sequence is TGTGCCAGCTCACCAGGACTAGCCAAAAACATTCAGTACTTC. The full variable domain, completed using reference TRBV18 and TRBJ2-4, is NAGVMQNPRHLVRRRGQEARLRCSPMKGHSHVYWYRQLPEEGLKFMVYLQKENIIDESGMPKERFSAEFPKEGPSILRIQQVVRGDSAAYFCASSPGLAKNIQYFGAGTRLSVL.